The T cell receptor beta chain described here comes from a study of graft-versus-host responses after intestinal transplantation. Study at large: Each recipient received a multivisceral, liver-intestinal, or isolated intestinal graft. Each recipient received anti-thymocyte globulin induction, then tacrolimus and steroids for 2 to 3 years.

TCRdb keeps only in-frame clones here, not all; method: immunoSEQ multiplex PCR. The sample shows roughly 99,000 clones, 87% of them seen only once. In this sample, this clone turned up once. Antigen unknown. Study findings and constraints: Early after transplant, HvG clones declined as circulating GvH clones peaked. Detection of GvH clones occurred in recipient marrow, and some had their first appearance in ileum or blood.

The TCR comes from a human donor who was the organ donor for an intestinal transplant. The specimen comprised unstimulated CD4+ T cells sorted from spleen or lymph node cells, sampled before transplant.

The CDR3 coding sequence is TGTGCCAGCAACCTACCACCGCTGGCTAACTATGGCTACACCTTC. Translating it yields CASNLPPLANYGYTF. V and J are TRBV6-1 and TRBJ1-2; D ambiguous. Trimming removed 7 bases from V and 0 bases from J, with 15 bases in between. CDR3 length: 15 residues. Germline CDR1 and CDR2: MNHNS and SASEGT.